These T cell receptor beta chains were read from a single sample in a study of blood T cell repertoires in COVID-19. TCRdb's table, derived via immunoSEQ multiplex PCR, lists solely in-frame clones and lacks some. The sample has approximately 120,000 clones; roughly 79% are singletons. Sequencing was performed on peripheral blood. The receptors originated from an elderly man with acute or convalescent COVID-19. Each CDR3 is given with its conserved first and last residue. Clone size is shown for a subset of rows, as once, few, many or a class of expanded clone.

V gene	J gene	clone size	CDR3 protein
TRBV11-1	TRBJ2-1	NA	CASSRDRHNEQFF
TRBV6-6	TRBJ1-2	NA	CASTSYRAGYTF
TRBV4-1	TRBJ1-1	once	CASSQDQWGVPAFF
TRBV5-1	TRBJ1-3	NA	CASSLAPDRVGNTIYF
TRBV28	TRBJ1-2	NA	CASSFGTGYYGYTF
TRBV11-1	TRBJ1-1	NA	CASSSPQGKAEAFF
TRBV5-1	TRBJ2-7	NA	CASSVQGRSSYEQYF
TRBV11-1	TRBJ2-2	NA	CASSYGLVNTGELFF
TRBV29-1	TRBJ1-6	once	CSVLDRENNSPLHF
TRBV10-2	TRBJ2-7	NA	CASSTSGGTYEQYF
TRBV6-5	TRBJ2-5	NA	CASSYTPEETQYF
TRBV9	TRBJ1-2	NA	CASSPPVPGYTF
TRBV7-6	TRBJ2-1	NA	CASSLLAGEGALGEQFF
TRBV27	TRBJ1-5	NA	CASSPRLGDQPQHF
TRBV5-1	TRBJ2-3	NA	CASSLVAGTDTQYF
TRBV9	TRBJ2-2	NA	CASSVAGAVNTGELFF
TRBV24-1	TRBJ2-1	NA	CATSDPGQGRSYNEQFF
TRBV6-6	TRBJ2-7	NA	CASSTTGGRSYEQYF
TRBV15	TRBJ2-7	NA	CATSKFRDSSSYEQYF
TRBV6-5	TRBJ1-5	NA	CASKGQGFDNQPQHF
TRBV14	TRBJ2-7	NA	CASSQGSTGRYEQYF
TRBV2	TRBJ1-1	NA	CASSGFRGNTEAFF
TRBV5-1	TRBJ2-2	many	CASSLNRGWNTGELFF
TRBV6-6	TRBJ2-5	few	CASRIGVISETQYF
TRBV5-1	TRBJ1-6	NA	CASSLVQGGFGFSPLHF
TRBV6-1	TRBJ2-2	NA	CASSESDRNTGELFF
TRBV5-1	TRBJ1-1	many	CASSPSGNTEAFF
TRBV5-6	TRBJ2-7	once	CASRQTGISTYEQYF
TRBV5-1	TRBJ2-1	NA	CASSFAGQGFHEQFF
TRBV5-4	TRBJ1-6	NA	CASSLEGQRYNSPLHF